This T cell receptor (beta chain) emerged from a study of control samples from healthy donors and cancer patients. Generated by immunoSEQ multiplex PCR, the TCRdb table keeps only in-frame clones and is missing some. The profile shows 97,000 or so clones, around 92% of them singletons. Germline V lookup: CDR1 MNHNS, CDR2 SASEGT. The CDR3 contains 15 residues. V lost 2 bases and J 1 base, leaving 9 bases between the germline ends. Sequences were obtained from blood. The gene calls are TRBV6-1 and TRBJ2-1, with unresolved D. The clonotype comes from a woman between 18 and 30 years old in good health. Written as DNA, the CDR3 is TGTGCCAGCAGTGAATGGGCGGCTTCCTACAATGAGCAGTTCTTC. Protein product: CASSEWAASYNEQFF.